This TCR beta chain was recovered during a study of blood T cell repertoires in COVID-19. About the research overall: Sites across the United States, Italy and Spain contributed samples from acute and convalescent COVID-19. T cells, B-cell-depleted T cells, or PBMCs supplied cDNA or gDNA.

This clone was recorded a few times. Between the trimmed V and J ends, which lost 2 bases and 9 bases, there was a span of 13 bases. This CDR3 has 13 residues. Germline loops: CDR1 MGHRA, CDR2 YSYEKL. Methods used by the authors: It was from reference gene primer amplification that nucleated cell counts were estimated. Repertoires were generated with immunoSEQ multiplex PCR, while TCRdb's copy carries only in-frame clones and drops some. V and J calls and clone size are copied from that table; D and trimming were computed from the DNA. The table records about 170,000 clones, around 74% of them present only once.

This clonotype originated in a woman of 80 years or more with acute or convalescent COVID-19. This chain connects TRBV4-1 to TRBJ1-1, with a weak D call TRBD1 (5 bases). The sequencing input was peripheral blood. In nucleotides, the CDR3 is TGCGCCAGCAGCCAACCACAGGTTCCGCAAGCTTTCTTT. Translation: CASSQPQVPQAFF.